What follows are 2 T cell receptor beta chains derived from one specimen sequenced in a study of shared clonotypes between healthy human individuals. Produced via immunoSEQ multiplex PCR; TCRdb's table is partial and in-frame only. The sample lists about 980,000 clones; over 60% were seen once. Sample: memory CD4+ T cells sorted from blood. The subset is: CD45RA-negative fraction. Receptors were obtained from a man aged 18 to 30 in good health.

J is TRBJ2-2 and V is TRBV5-4; 12 bases match TRBD2. Germline CDR1 SGHNT, CDR2 YYREEE (reference sequence). V gave up 7 bases and J gave up 3 bases; unmatched junction bases: 4. The CDR3 is 15 residues long. In DNA form, the CDR3 reads TGTGCCAGCGGAAGGACTAGCGGGGACACCGGGGAGCTGTTTTTT. It is translated as CASGRTSGDTGELFF.

This clone was seen a few times. The chain is built from TRBV5-4 and TRBJ1-4; D might be TRBD1 (5 bases). The CDR3 contains 15 residues. Looked up from germline, CDR1 is SGHNT and CDR2 is YYREEE (reference sequence). Between the trimmed V and J ends, which lost 3 bases and 5 bases, there was a span of 14 bases. The CDR3 sequence is CASSYRDGQNEKLFF. CDR3 DNA: TGTGCCAGCAGCTACCGGGACGGACAAAATGAAAAACTGTTTTTT.